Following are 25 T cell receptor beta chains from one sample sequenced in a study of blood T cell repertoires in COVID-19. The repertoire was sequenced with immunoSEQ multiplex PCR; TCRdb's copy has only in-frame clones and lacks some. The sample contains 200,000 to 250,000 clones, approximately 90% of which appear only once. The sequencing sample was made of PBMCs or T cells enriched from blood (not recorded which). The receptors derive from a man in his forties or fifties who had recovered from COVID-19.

In nucleotides, the CDR3 is TGTGCCTCTTTAGACTCTGGGGCCAACGTCCTGACTTTC. This codes for CASLDSGANVLTF. V gene TRBV30 combines with J gene TRBJ2-6; D not certain. Trimming pared 7 bases from V and 0 bases from J, leaving 7 bases between. The germline CDR1 and CDR2 sequences are GTSNPN and SVGIG (reference sequence). The CDR3 is 13 amino acids. Combining the CDR3 with reference TRBV30 and TRBJ2-6 gives the whole variable domain SQTIHQWPATLVQPVGSPLSLECTVEGTSNPNLYWYRQAAGRGLQLLFYSVGIGQISSEVPQNLSASRPQDRQFILSSKKLLLSDSGFYLCASLDSGANVLTFGAGSRLTVL.

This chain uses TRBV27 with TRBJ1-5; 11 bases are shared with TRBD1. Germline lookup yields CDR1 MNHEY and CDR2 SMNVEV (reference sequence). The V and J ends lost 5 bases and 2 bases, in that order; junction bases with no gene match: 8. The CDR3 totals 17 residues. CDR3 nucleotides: TGTGCCAGCAGTCCCTGGGGGGGACAGGGGGGCAATCAGCCCCAGCATTTT. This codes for CASSPWGGQGGNQPQHF.

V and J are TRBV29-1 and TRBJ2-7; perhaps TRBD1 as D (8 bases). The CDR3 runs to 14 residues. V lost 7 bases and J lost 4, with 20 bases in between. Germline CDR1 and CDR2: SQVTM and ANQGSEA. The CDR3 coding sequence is TGCAGCGCGGGCGGGGGACAGGAACCTTACGAGCAGTACTTC. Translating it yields CSAGGGQEPYEQYF.

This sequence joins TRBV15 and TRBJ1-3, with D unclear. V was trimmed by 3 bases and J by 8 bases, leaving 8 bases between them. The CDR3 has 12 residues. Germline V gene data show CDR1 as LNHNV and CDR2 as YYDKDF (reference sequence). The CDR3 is CATSRTTYTIYF. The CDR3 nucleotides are TGTGCCACCAGCAGGACAACGTACACCATATATTTT.

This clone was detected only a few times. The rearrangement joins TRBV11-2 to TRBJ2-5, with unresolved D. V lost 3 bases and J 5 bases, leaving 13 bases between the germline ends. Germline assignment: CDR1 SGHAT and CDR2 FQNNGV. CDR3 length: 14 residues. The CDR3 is CASSFIGYGETQYF. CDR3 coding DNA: TGTGCCAGCAGCTTTATAGGCTACGGGGAGACCCAGTACTTC.

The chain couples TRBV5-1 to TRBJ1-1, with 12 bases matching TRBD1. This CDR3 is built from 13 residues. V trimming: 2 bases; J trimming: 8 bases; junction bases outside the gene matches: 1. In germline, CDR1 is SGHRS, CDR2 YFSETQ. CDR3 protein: CASSFGTGGEAFF. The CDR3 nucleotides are TGCGCCAGCAGCTTCGGGACAGGGGGCGAAGCTTTCTTT.

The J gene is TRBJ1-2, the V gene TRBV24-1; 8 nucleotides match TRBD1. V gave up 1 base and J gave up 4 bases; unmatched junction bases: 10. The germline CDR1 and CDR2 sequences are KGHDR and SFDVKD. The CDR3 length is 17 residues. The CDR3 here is CATSDLGDRHTFYGYTF. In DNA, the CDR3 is TGTGCCACCAGTGATTTAGGGGACAGGCACACTTTCTATGGCTACACCTTC.

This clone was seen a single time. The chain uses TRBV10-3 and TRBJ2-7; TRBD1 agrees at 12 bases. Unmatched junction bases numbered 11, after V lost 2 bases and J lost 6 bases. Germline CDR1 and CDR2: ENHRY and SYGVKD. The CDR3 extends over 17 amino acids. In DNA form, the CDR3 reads TGTGCCATCAGTGAGGGGACAGGGGGCAGGGGATTCTCCGAGCAGTACTTC. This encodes CAISEGTGGRGFSEQYF.

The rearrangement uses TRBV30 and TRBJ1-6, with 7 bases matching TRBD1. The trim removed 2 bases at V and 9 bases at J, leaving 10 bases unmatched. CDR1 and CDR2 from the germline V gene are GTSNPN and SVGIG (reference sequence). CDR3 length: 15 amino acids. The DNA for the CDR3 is TGTGCCTGGAGTCCCTACGAGGGGGCAGGTTCACCCCTCCACTTT. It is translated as CAWSPYEGAGSPLHF.

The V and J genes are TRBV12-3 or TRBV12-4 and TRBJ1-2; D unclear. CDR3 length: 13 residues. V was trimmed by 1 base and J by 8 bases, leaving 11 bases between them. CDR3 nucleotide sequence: TGTGCCAGCAGTTTAGGCCTAAGAGGCGGCTACACCTTC. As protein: CASSLGLRGGYTF.

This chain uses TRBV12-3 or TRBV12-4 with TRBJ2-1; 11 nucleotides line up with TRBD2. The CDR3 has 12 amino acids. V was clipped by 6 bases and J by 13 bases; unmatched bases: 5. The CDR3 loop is CASSRSGGAQFF. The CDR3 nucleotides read TGTGCCAGCAGCCGTAGCGGGGGGGCCCAGTTCTTC.

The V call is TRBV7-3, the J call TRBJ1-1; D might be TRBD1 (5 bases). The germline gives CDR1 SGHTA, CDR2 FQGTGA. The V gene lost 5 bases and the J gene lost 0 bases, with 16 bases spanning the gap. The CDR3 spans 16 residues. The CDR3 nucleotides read TGTGCCAGCAGCAAAGGGGCCTTTGGCATGAACACTGAAGCTTTCTTT. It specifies CASSKGAFGMNTEAFF. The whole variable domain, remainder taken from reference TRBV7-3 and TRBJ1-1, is GAGVSQTPSNKVTEKGKYVELRCDPISGHTALYWYRQSLGQGPEFLIYFQGTGAADDSGLPNDRFFAVRPEGSVSTLKIQRTERGDSAVYLCASSKGAFGMNTEAFFGQGTRLTVV.

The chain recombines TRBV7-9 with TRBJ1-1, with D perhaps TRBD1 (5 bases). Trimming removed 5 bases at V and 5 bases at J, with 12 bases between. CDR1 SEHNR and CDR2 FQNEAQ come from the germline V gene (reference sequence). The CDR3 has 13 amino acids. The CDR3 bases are TGTGCCAGCAGCCACGGGAGGGGAACTGAAGCTTTCTTT. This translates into CASSHGRGTEAFF.

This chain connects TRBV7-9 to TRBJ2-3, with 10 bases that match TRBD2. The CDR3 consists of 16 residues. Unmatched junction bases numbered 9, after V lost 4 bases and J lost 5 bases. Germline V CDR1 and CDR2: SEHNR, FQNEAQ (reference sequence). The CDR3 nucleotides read TGTGCCAGCAGCTGGACGGGACTAGCGCAGAAAGATACGCAGTATTTT. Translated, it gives CASSWTGLAQKDTQYF.

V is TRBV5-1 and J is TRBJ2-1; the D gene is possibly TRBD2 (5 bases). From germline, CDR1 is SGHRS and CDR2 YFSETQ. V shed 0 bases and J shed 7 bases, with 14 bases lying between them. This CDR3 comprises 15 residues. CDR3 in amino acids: CASSLAGEGSNEQFF. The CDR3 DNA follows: TGCGCCAGCAGCTTGGCCGGGGAAGGGTCGAATGAGCAGTTCTTC.

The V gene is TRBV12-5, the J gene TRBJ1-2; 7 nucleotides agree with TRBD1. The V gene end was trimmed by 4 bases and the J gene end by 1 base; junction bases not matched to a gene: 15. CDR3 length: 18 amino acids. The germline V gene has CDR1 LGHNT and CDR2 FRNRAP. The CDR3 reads CASGSRQGPIRINYGYTF. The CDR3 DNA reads TGTGCTAGTGGTTCCCGACAGGGCCCCATTCGAATTAACTATGGCTACACCTTC.

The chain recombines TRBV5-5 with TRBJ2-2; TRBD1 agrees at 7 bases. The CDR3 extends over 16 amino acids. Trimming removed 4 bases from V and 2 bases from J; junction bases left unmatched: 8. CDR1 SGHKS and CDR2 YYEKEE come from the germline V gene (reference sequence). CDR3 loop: CASSGGQYFNTGELFF. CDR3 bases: TGTGCCAGCAGCGGGGGACAGTATTTTAACACCGGGGAGCTGTTTTTT.

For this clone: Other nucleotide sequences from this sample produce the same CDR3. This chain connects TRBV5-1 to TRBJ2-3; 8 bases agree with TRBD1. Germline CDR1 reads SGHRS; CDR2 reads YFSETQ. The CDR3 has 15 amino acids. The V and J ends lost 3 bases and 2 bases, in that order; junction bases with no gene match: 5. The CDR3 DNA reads TGCGCCAGCAGCTCCCGGACAGGGAACACAGATACGCAGTATTTT. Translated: CASSSRTGNTDTQYF.

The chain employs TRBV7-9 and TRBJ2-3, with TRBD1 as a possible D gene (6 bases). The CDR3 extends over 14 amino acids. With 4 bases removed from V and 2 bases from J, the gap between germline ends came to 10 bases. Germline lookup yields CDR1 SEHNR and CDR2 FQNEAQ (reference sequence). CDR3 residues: CASSSGQFTDTQYF. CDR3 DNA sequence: TGTGCCAGCAGCTCTGGACAGTTCACAGATACGCAGTATTTT.

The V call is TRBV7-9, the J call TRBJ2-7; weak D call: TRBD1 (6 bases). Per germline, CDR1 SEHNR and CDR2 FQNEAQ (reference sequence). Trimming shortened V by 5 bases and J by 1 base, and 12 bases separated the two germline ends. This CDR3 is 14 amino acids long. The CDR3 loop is CASSQGQFSYEQYF. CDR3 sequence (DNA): TGTGCCAGCAGCCAAGGACAGTTTTCCTACGAGCAGTACTTC.

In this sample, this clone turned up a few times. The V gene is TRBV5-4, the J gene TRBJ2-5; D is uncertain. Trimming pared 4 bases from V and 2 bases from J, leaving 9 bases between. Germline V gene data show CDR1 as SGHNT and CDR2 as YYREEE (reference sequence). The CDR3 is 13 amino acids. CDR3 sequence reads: CASSPELQETQYF. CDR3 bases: TGTGCCAGCAGCCCCGAGCTGCAAGAGACCCAGTACTTC.

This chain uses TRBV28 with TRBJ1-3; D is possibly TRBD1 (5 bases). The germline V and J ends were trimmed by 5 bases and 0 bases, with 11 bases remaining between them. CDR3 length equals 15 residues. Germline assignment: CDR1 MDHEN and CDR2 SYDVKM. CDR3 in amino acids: CASSLVTASGNTIYF. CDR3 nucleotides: TGTGCCAGCAGTCTAGTGACAGCCTCTGGAAACACCATATATTTT.

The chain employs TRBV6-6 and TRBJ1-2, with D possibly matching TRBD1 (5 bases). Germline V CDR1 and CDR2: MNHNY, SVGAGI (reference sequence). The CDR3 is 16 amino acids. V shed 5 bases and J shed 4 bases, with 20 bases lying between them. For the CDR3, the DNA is TGTGCCAGCAGTACACCCCGCAAGGACACATTCTATGGCTACACCTTC. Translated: CASSTPRKDTFYGYTF.

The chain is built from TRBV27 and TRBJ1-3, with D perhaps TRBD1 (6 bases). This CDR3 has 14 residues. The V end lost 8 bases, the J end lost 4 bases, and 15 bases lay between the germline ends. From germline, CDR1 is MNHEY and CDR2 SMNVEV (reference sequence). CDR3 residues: CASSLGRGGNTIYF. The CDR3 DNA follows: TGTGCCAGCTCACTCGGGAGGGGGGGAAACACCATATATTTT.

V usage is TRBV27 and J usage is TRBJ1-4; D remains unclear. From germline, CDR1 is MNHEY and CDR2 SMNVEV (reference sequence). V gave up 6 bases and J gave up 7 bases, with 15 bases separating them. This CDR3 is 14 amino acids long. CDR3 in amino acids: CASRGFDGGEKLFF. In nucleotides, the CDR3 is TGTGCCAGCAGGGGATTTGACGGAGGTGAAAAACTGTTTTTT.